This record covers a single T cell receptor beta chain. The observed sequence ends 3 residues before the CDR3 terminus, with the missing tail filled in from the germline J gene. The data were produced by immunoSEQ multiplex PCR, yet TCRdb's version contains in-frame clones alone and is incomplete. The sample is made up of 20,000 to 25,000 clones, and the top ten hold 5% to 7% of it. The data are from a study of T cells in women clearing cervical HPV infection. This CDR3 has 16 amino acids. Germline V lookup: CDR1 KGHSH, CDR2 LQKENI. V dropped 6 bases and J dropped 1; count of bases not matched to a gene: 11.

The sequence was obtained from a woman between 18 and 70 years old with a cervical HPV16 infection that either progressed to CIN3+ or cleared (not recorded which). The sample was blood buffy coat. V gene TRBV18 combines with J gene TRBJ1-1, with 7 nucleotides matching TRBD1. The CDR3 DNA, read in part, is TGTGCCAGCTCCCAAGCAAGGGGGCAGGGGAACACTGAA. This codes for CASSQARGQGNTE. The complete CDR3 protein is CASSQARGQGNTEAFF.